One and the same sample provided the 10 T cell receptor beta chains below, sequenced in a study of cytomegalovirus exposure and HLA in healthy donors. PCR used 60 Vbeta primers and 13 Jbeta primers. Clones were read by immunoSEQ multiplex PCR, and TCRdb kept only the in-frame ones, dropping some. The table has around 150,000 clones, about 83% seen once; the top ten hold about 5%. Source material: PBMCs. These receptors all stem from a woman in her 30s in good health and CMV-seronegative.

The chain recombines TRBV29-1 with TRBJ1-2, with D perhaps TRBD1 (5 bases). The V and J ends lost 1 base and 2 bases respectively, with 8 bases between them. This CDR3 has 13 amino acids. Germline loops: CDR1 SQVTM, CDR2 ANQGSEA. CDR3 loop: CSVEAGGNYGYTF. Written as DNA, the CDR3 is TGCAGCGTTGAAGCTGGGGGGAACTATGGCTACACCTTC.

CDR3 in amino acids: CASSLVGQGPNEQFF. CDR3 nucleotide sequence: TGTGCCAGCAGCTTGGTGGGACAGGGGCCTAATGAGCAGTTCTTC. The rearrangement uses TRBV5-6 and TRBJ2-1; 10 bases align to TRBD1. This CDR3 comprises 15 residues. CDR1 and CDR2 (germline): SGHDT, YYEEEE. V lost 0 bases to trimming and J lost 7 bases; unmatched junction nucleotides: 4.

Here the CDR3 DNA reads TGTGCCAGCAGTTTGCGCCCCTCAGGGGGCGAGCAGTACTTC. Encoded protein: CASSLRPSGGEQYF. This chain links TRBV28 with TRBJ2-7; TRBD1 matches at 7 bases. Germline V gives CDR1 MDHEN, CDR2 SYDVKM. V lost 3 bases, J lost 6 bases, and 8 bases stayed unmatched. The CDR3 runs to 14 residues.

The rearrangement links TRBV13 to TRBJ2-7; TRBD2 aligns across 9 bases. Looked up from germline, CDR1 is PRHDT and CDR2 is FYEKMQ (reference sequence). The trim removed 3 bases at V and 4 bases at J, leaving 10 bases unmatched. The CDR3 spans 16 residues. In DNA form, the CDR3 reads TGTGCCAGCAGCTTCTCTACCGGGACTAGCTCTTACGAGCAGTACTTC. This sequence encodes CASSFSTGTSSYEQYF.

This clone was recorded only once. The chain combines TRBV19 with TRBJ2-5; D is possibly TRBD2 (5 bases). V was cut by 3 bases and J by 5 bases, with 10 bases left in between. This CDR3 has 13 amino acids. Germline V gene data show CDR1 as LNHDA and CDR2 as SQIVND (reference sequence). The CDR3: CASSIGLRETQYF. In DNA, the CDR3 is TGTGCCAGTAGTATCGGACTGCGGGAGACCCAGTACTTC.

This clone has a handful of counts. The chain employs TRBV25-1 and TRBJ2-5, with 10 bases that match TRBD2. Trimming took 1 base from V and 3 from J; bases not matched to a gene: 8. The CDR3 length is 17 residues. CDR1 and CDR2 (germline): MGHDK, SYGVNS. The CDR3 is CASSEFVAGGAKETQYF. Here the CDR3 DNA reads TGTGCCAGCAGTGAATTTGTAGCGGGGGGAGCTAAAGAGACCCAGTACTTC.

V usage is TRBV5-1 and J usage is TRBJ1-2, with D possibly being TRBD1 (6 bases). CDR1 SGHRS and CDR2 YFSETQ come from the germline V gene. The CDR3 loop spans 14 amino acids. Trimming shortened V by 0 bases and J by 6 bases, and 12 bases separated the two germline ends. The CDR3 region has the DNA TGCGCCAGCAGCTTGGCTCGACAGGAGGATGGCTACACCTTC. Translating gives CASSLARQEDGYTF. Together with reference TRBV5-1 and TRBJ1-2, the CDR3 gives the full variable domain: KAGVTQTPRYLIKTRGQQVTLSCSPISGHRSVSWYQQTPGQGLQFLFEYFSETQRNKGNFPGRFSGRQFSNSRSEMNVSTLELGDSALYLCASSLARQEDGYTFGSGTRLTVV.

This rearrangement joins TRBV7-2 to TRBJ1-2, with 9 bases that match TRBD1. The CDR3 has 15 amino acids. With 3 bases clipped from V and 5 bases from J, the junction kept 7 bases outside the gene matches. Germline CDR1 is SGHTA and CDR2 is FQGNSA. Here the CDR3 DNA reads TGTGCCAGCAGCTTTGTGGGACAGGGTTCATATGGCTACACCTTC. Protein product: CASSFVGQGSYGYTF.

The gene calls are TRBV4-3 and TRBJ2-3; 13 bases are shared with TRBD2. Germline V gene sequence: CDR1 LGHNA, CDR2 YSLEER. The CDR3 extends over 18 amino acids. Trimming removed 1 base from V and 3 bases from J; junction bases left unmatched: 7. CDR3 nucleotide sequence: TGCGCCAGCAGCCAAGGCCCCCCGACTAGCGGGAGGACAGATACGCAGTATTTT. Protein sequence: CASSQGPPTSGRTDTQYF.

This chain links TRBV19 with TRBJ2-1; tentatively, D is TRBD2 (5 bases). The CDR3 is 16 residues long. Germline values: CDR1 LNHDA, CDR2 SQIVND (reference sequence). Trimming pared 4 bases from V and 0 bases from J, leaving 13 bases between. CDR3 region: CASSRRTSSSYNEQFF. The CDR3 nucleotides are TGTGCCAGTAGTAGACGAACTAGTAGCTCCTACAATGAGCAGTTCTTC.